A selection of T cell receptor beta chains follows, all from one sample in a study of cytomegalovirus exposure and HLA in healthy donors. Clones were read by immunoSEQ multiplex PCR, and TCRdb kept only the in-frame ones, dropping some. This sample carries 150,000 to 200,000 clones, 70% to 80% of them seen once, and the ten largest clones take over 8%. Sequences were obtained from PBMCs. These receptors all stem from a man between 18 and 35 years old in good health and CMV-seropositive. Both conserved end residues are part of each CDR3. Fields, in order: D gene, J gene, V gene, clone size, CDR3 DNA, CDR3 protein. The D gene is left open where the match is weak. Size is stated for part of the rows, as once, few or many counts, or as a class when the clone is expanded.

D gene: TRBD2; J gene: TRBJ2-1; V gene: TRBV6-5; clone size: .; CDR3 DNA: TGTGCCAGCGGACTAGCGGGACCGCTGGCGCAGTTCTTC; CDR3 protein: CASGLAGPLAQFF
D gene: TRBD1; J gene: TRBJ1-2; V gene: TRBV27; clone size: .; CDR3 DNA: TGTGCCAGCAGTTCGTTGGGACAGGGAGTGGGAGGCTACACCTTC; CDR3 protein: CASSSLGQGVGGYTF
D gene: TRBD1; J gene: TRBJ1-2; V gene: TRBV7-2; clone size: .; CDR3 DNA: TGTGCCAGCAGCCCCCCACAGGGGGCCGCCGACTATGGCTACACCTTC; CDR3 protein: CASSPPQGAADYGYTF
D gene: TRBD2; J gene: TRBJ2-7; V gene: TRBV27; clone size: .; CDR3 DNA: TGTGCCAGCAGTTGGTGGGGTAGCGGGAGTCTCTACGAGCAGTACTTC; CDR3 protein: CASSWWGSGSLYEQYF
D gene: .; J gene: TRBJ2-3; V gene: TRBV14; clone size: .; CDR3 DNA: TGTGCACACGTAACAGATACGCAGTATTTT; CDR3 protein: CAHVTDTQYF
D gene: TRBD2; J gene: TRBJ2-7; V gene: TRBV27; clone size: .; CDR3 DNA: TGTGCCAGCAGTTTGCTTTCCACTGAGGGACTAAATCGCTACGAGCAGTACTTC; CDR3 protein: CASSLLSTEGLNRYEQYF
D gene: .; J gene: TRBJ2-7; V gene: TRBV9; clone size: .; CDR3 DNA: TGTGCCAGCAGCGTAGACGGGACCTACGAGCAGTACTTC; CDR3 protein: CASSVDGTYEQYF
D gene: .; J gene: TRBJ2-1; V gene: TRBV2; clone size: .; CDR3 DNA: TGTGCCAGCAGGATTAAGGCTCGGGACACGTACAATGAGCAGTTCTTC; CDR3 protein: CASRIKARDTYNEQFF
D gene: TRBD1; J gene: TRBJ1-1; V gene: TRBV7-3; clone size: .; CDR3 DNA: TGTGCCAGCAGCCGGACCGGACAGGGGAACACTGAAGCTTTCTTT; CDR3 protein: CASSRTGQGNTEAFF
D gene: .; J gene: TRBJ2-7; V gene: TRBV6-1; clone size: .; CDR3 DNA: TGTGCCAGCAGTGAAGGGAGTGGGGACACCTACGAGCAGTACTTC; CDR3 protein: CASSEGSGDTYEQYF
D gene: .; J gene: TRBJ2-1; V gene: TRBV7-9; clone size: .; CDR3 DNA: TGTGCCAGCAGCTCCTACAGGAACAATGAGCAGTTCTTC; CDR3 protein: CASSSYRNNEQFF
D gene: TRBD1; J gene: TRBJ1-2; V gene: TRBV2; clone size: .; CDR3 DNA: TGTGCCAGCAGTGACGGGCAGGGGGCATTACCCTATGGCTACACCTTC; CDR3 protein: CASSDGQGALPYGYTF
D gene: .; J gene: TRBJ2-5; V gene: TRBV5-1; clone size: .; CDR3 DNA: TGCGCCAGCAGCTTGGCGCCGGGTGGCGAGACCCAGTACTTC; CDR3 protein: CASSLAPGGETQYF
D gene: .; J gene: TRBJ1-2; V gene: TRBV6-6; clone size: few; CDR3 DNA: TGTGCCAGCAGAACGCAGACGGGCGGGGGCTACACCTTC; CDR3 protein: CASRTQTGGGYTF
D gene: TRBD1; J gene: TRBJ2-7; V gene: TRBV5-6; clone size: .; CDR3 DNA: TGTGCCAGCAGCTTGGTCGAGACCGGGACAGGGGCCTACGAGCAGTACTTC; CDR3 protein: CASSLVETGTGAYEQYF
D gene: TRBD1; J gene: TRBJ1-1; V gene: TRBV10-3; clone size: .; CDR3 DNA: TGTGCCATCAGTGACAGGGGGGACACTGAAGCTTTCTTT; CDR3 protein: CAISDRGDTEAFF
D gene: .; J gene: TRBJ1-5; V gene: TRBV4-3; clone size: .; CDR3 DNA: TGCGCCAGCAGCCAAGATCGGGGTAGCAATCAGCCCCAGCATTTT; CDR3 protein: CASSQDRGSNQPQHF
D gene: .; J gene: TRBJ2-1; V gene: TRBV28; clone size: .; CDR3 DNA: TGTGCCAGCATTCGGCAGGGTACCTACAATGAGCAGTTCTTC; CDR3 protein: CASIRQGTYNEQFF
D gene: TRBD1; J gene: TRBJ2-1; V gene: TRBV11-2; clone size: .; CDR3 DNA: TGTGCCAGCAGCTTAGCCGCTGGACAGGGGATCAATGAGCAGTTCTTC; CDR3 protein: CASSLAAGQGINEQFF
D gene: .; J gene: TRBJ2-1; V gene: TRBV5-1; clone size: .; CDR3 DNA: TGCGCCAGCAGCTTGGCCGGGGCTAGTGGGGGGGCTGGCTACAATGAGCAGTTCTTC; CDR3 protein: CASSLAGASGGAGYNEQFF
D gene: TRBD2; J gene: TRBJ2-5; V gene: TRBV7-9; clone size: .; CDR3 DNA: TGTGCCAGCAGCCCAGCAAAGGTACTAGCGGGAGAAGAGACCCAGTACTTC; CDR3 protein: CASSPAKVLAGEETQYF
D gene: .; J gene: TRBJ1-5; V gene: TRBV27; clone size: .; CDR3 DNA: TGTGCCAGCAGTTATATGAGAGGACAGCCCCAGCATTTT; CDR3 protein: CASSYMRGQPQHF
D gene: TRBD1; J gene: TRBJ2-2; V gene: TRBV28; clone size: .; CDR3 DNA: TGTGCCAGCAGTTTGTGGGACAGGGGGATCGGGGAGCTGTTTTTT; CDR3 protein: CASSLWDRGIGELFF
D gene: TRBD2; J gene: TRBJ2-7; V gene: TRBV9; clone size: .; CDR3 DNA: TGTGCCAGCAGTGAAACCCTGGGGACTAGCGGGTGGTACGAGCAGTACTTC; CDR3 protein: CASSETLGTSGWYEQYF
D gene: .; J gene: TRBJ1-2; V gene: TRBV19; clone size: few; CDR3 DNA: TGTGCCAGTAGTATCGGGCAGGGGACCTATGGCTACACCTTC; CDR3 protein: CASSIGQGTYGYTF
D gene: .; J gene: TRBJ1-1; V gene: TRBV28; clone size: .; CDR3 DNA: TGTGCCAGCAGCACTCGATCAATTATAACGGGAACAGCCGGCCATACATCTAACACTGAAGCTTTCTTT; CDR3 protein: CASSTRSIITGTAGHTSNTEAFF
D gene: .; J gene: TRBJ2-1; V gene: TRBV4-1; clone size: .; CDR3 DNA: TGCGCCAGCAGCCGGGACTTGCACAATGAGCAGTTCTTC; CDR3 protein: CASSRDLHNEQFF
D gene: .; J gene: TRBJ2-4; V gene: TRBV4-3; clone size: .; CDR3 DNA: TGCGCCAGCAGCCGAGGAGGTACGGCAAACATTCAGTACTTC; CDR3 protein: CASSRGGTANIQYF
D gene: TRBD2; J gene: TRBJ2-7; V gene: TRBV10-1; clone size: .; CDR3 DNA: TGCGCCGGGGATGAATGGGGACTAGCGAACTACGAGCAGTACTTC; CDR3 protein: CAGDEWGLANYEQYF
D gene: .; J gene: TRBJ2-7; V gene: TRBV7-9; clone size: .; CDR3 DNA: TGTGCCAGCAGCTTAAGCATTTCCTACGAGCAGTACTTC; CDR3 protein: CASSLSISYEQYF
D gene: .; J gene: TRBJ2-5; V gene: TRBV9; clone size: once; CDR3 DNA: TGTGCCAGCAGCTCTGAGGCGGGTGGACAGGAGACCCAGTACTTC; CDR3 protein: CASSSEAGGQETQYF
D gene: TRBD1; J gene: TRBJ2-1; V gene: TRBV9; clone size: .; CDR3 DNA: TGTGCCAGCAGCGTGGGGGACAGCTACAATGAGCAGTTCTTC; CDR3 protein: CASSVGDSYNEQFF
D gene: TRBD1; J gene: TRBJ1-1; V gene: TRBV10-3; clone size: .; CDR3 DNA: TGTGCCATCAGTTGGACAGGGACGGCCATGAACACTGAAGCTTTCTTT; CDR3 protein: CAISWTGTAMNTEAFF
D gene: .; J gene: TRBJ2-3; V gene: TRBV5-1; clone size: once; CDR3 DNA: TGCGCCAGCAGCTTGGAACAGTCCACAGATACGCAGTATTTT; CDR3 protein: CASSLEQSTDTQYF
D gene: .; J gene: TRBJ2-2; V gene: TRBV19; clone size: .; CDR3 DNA: TGTGCCAGTAGTATCATCAACAGGGCACTCGCGAACACCGGGGAGCTGTTTTTT; CDR3 protein: CASSIINRALANTGELFF
D gene: .; J gene: TRBJ2-3; V gene: TRBV13; clone size: .; CDR3 DNA: TGTGCCAGCAGCTTGAAAGCGAGCACAGATACGCAGTATTTT; CDR3 protein: CASSLKASTDTQYF
D gene: .; J gene: TRBJ2-3; V gene: TRBV11-3; clone size: .; CDR3 DNA: TGTGCCAGCAGCTCTGGAGCTTGGAAAGATACGCAGTATTTT; CDR3 protein: CASSSGAWKDTQYF
D gene: .; J gene: TRBJ1-4; V gene: TRBV11-2; clone size: .; CDR3 DNA: TGTGCCAGCAGCCCCTTTGGCCGGAGTATGGAAAAACTGTTTTTT; CDR3 protein: CASSPFGRSMEKLFF
D gene: .; J gene: TRBJ1-1; V gene: TRBV4-3; clone size: .; CDR3 DNA: TGCGCCAGCAGCCAAGTCCTAGGGGAAAACACTGAAGCTTTCTTT; CDR3 protein: CASSQVLGENTEAFF
D gene: .; J gene: TRBJ2-5; V gene: TRBV2; clone size: .; CDR3 DNA: TGTGCCAGCAGGGATCTAGTGAGGGAGACCCAGTACTTC; CDR3 protein: CASRDLVRETQYF
D gene: TRBD1; J gene: TRBJ2-1; V gene: TRBV4-3; clone size: .; CDR3 DNA: TGCGCCAGCAGCCTAATCACCGGGACAGGGAACAATGAGCAGTTCTTC; CDR3 protein: CASSLITGTGNNEQFF
D gene: .; J gene: TRBJ2-3; V gene: TRBV5-6; clone size: .; CDR3 DNA: TGTGCCAGCAGCTTGGGAGGTAGTTTCGATACGCAGTATTTT; CDR3 protein: CASSLGGSFDTQYF
D gene: .; J gene: TRBJ2-1; V gene: TRBV19; clone size: .; CDR3 DNA: TGTGCCAGTAGTATAGTGGAGACTATCTACAATGAGCAGTTCTTC; CDR3 protein: CASSIVETIYNEQFF
D gene: .; J gene: TRBJ2-7; V gene: TRBV2; clone size: .; CDR3 DNA: TGTGCCAGCAGTGAAGGCGGGACAGCCTCCTACGAGCAGTACTTC; CDR3 protein: CASSEGGTASYEQYF
D gene: TRBD2; J gene: TRBJ2-1; V gene: TRBV19; clone size: .; CDR3 DNA: TGTGCCAGTAGTACGGGACTAGTGAGCTCCTACAATGAGCAGTTCTTC; CDR3 protein: CASSTGLVSSYNEQFF
D gene: .; J gene: TRBJ2-1; V gene: TRBV6-6; clone size: .; CDR3 DNA: TGTGCCAGCACACCTAGTGGGGGCCGATACAATGAGCAGTTCTTC; CDR3 protein: CASTPSGGRYNEQFF
D gene: TRBD2; J gene: TRBJ2-1; V gene: TRBV5-1; clone size: once; CDR3 DNA: TGCGCCAGCAGCTCCACTAGCGGGAGTGAGCAGTTCTTC; CDR3 protein: CASSSTSGSEQFF
D gene: .; J gene: TRBJ1-2; V gene: TRBV28; clone size: once; CDR3 DNA: TGTGCCAGCAGTCCCCCCCTCGGCTATGGCTACACCTTC; CDR3 protein: CASSPPLGYGYTF
D gene: TRBD1; J gene: TRBJ2-7; V gene: TRBV29-1; clone size: .; CDR3 DNA: TGCAGCGTTGAACTGTGGGACAGCAACTCCTACGAGCAGTACTTC; CDR3 protein: CSVELWDSNSYEQYF
D gene: .; J gene: TRBJ2-3; V gene: TRBV5-6; clone size: .; CDR3 DNA: TGTGCCAGCAGCCGGACAGTAGATACGCAGTATTTT; CDR3 protein: CASSRTVDTQYF
D gene: .; J gene: TRBJ1-1; V gene: TRBV27; clone size: .; CDR3 DNA: TGTGCCAGCAAAACCAACGCACGGACTGAAGCTTTCTTT; CDR3 protein: CASKTNARTEAFF
D gene: .; J gene: TRBJ2-1; V gene: TRBV7-8; clone size: .; CDR3 DNA: TGTGCCAGCAGCTTAGATCCTAGCGCCAGCTCCTACAATGAGCAGTTCTTC; CDR3 protein: CASSLDPSASSYNEQFF
D gene: .; J gene: TRBJ1-5; V gene: TRBV6-6; clone size: few; CDR3 DNA: TGTGCCAGCAGTTACCAATTGAGGGGGAATCAGCCCCAGCATTTT; CDR3 protein: CASSYQLRGNQPQHF
D gene: .; J gene: TRBJ2-3; V gene: TRBV14; clone size: few; CDR3 DNA: TGTGCCAGCAGCCAGGGACACACAGATACGCAGTATTTT; CDR3 protein: CASSQGHTDTQYF
D gene: .; J gene: TRBJ1-1; V gene: TRBV4-1; clone size: .; CDR3 DNA: TGCGCCAGCAGCCAAGGATCTGCAGGGGTGAACACTGAAGCTTTCTTT; CDR3 protein: CASSQGSAGVNTEAFF
D gene: .; J gene: TRBJ1-1; V gene: TRBV19; clone size: .; CDR3 DNA: TGTGCCAGTAGTGCACATGACAGATCCACTGAAGCTTTCTTT; CDR3 protein: CASSAHDRSTEAFF
D gene: TRBD1; J gene: TRBJ1-1; V gene: TRBV5-4; clone size: .; CDR3 DNA: TGTGCCAGCAGCAAACCGGGACAGGGGGTGACTGAAGCTTTCTTT; CDR3 protein: CASSKPGQGVTEAFF